Sequencing of this TCR beta chain was carried out in a study of blood T cell repertoires in COVID-19 (dated by TCRdb to 2018 to 2021). Study-wide context: Samples from collaborators originated in the United States, Italy and Spain and spanned both the acute and convalescent phases of COVID-19. HLA class I and class II types, where available, came from metadata supplied by the sample provider rather than from assay-based typing. Subjects who had been exposed to COVID-19, were actively infected with it, or had recovered from it provided the deeply sampled blood TCRbeta repertoires that made up the dataset. The samples were drawn from the first 160 participants of the ongoing ImmuneRACE study and from 1,200 or so subjects provided by 6 global collaborators. The material from the prospective study consisted of cDNA or gDNA derived from T cells, B-cell-depleted T cells, or PBMCs. The sample metadata nearly always contained a de-identified subject ID, COVID-19 status, age in years and sex. The repertoires were released in a freely available public database intended as a resource for research on the immune response to SARS-CoV-2. The full study reports these points: The quantity of clinical and demographic metadata differed by source and by participant and was supplied without curation.

TCRbeta CDR3 regions were amplified from genomic DNA using the immunoSEQ Assay, a bias-controlled multiplex PCR. In the authors' own workflow: The number of nucleated cells in each sample was estimated by amplification of reference gene primers within the assay. To quantify the absolute abundance of each unique TCRbeta CDR3 rearrangement, sequence reads were collapsed and filtered. For each sample, productive Simpson clonality was calculated as the square root of Simpson's diversity index across productive rearrangements. What TCRdb holds here is the immuneACCESS table cut down to in-frame rearrangements. Part of the clones is not present; checked against another copy, under half of the missing clones reflect an unresolved V gene, and the others are unexplained. Clone size and V and J calls were adopted from that table, with D and trimming inferred from the DNA. A total of about 250,000 clones appear in this sample, 88% of them only once. The ten largest make up 0.95% to 1% of the sample.

Regarding this clone: It has no known antigen specificity. No base-level quality is on record; no much larger clone is a single base apart.

Another Seattle source contributed samples from volunteer blood donors who had recovered from COVID-19. The collaborating institutions used their own protocols to collect whole blood in K2EDTA tubes. Collaborator samples were shipped for TCRbeta analysis as frozen whole blood, isolated PBMCs, or DNA extracted from either sample type. This receptor was taken from a woman between 40 and 55 years old who had recovered from COVID-19. The sequenced sample consisted of peripheral blood.

The CDR3 protein sequence reads: CASSLTSVTGELFF. The bases read TGTGCCAGCAGCTTGACTAGCGTCACCGGGGAGCTGTTTTTT. The chain is encoded by TRBV7-3 joined to TRBJ2-2; the central 8 bases match TRBD2. For CDR1 and CDR2, the germline V gene lists SGHTA and FQGTGA. The V end gives up 3 bases and the J end 4 bases, leaving 1 base in the junction not matched to a gene. The CDR3 goes from the cysteine to the phenylalanine over 14 residues. The only DNA kept is the CDR3, 42 bases in frame from the first base.